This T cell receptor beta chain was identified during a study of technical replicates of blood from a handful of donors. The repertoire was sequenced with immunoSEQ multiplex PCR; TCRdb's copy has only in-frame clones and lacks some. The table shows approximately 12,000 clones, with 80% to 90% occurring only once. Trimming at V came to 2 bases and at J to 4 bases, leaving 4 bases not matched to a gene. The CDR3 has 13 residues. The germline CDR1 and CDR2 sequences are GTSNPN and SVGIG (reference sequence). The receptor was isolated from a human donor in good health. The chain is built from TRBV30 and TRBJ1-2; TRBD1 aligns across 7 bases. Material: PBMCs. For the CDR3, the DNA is TGTGCCTGGAGTAGAGGGGGCCTCTATGGCTACACCTTC. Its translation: CAWSRGGLYGYTF.